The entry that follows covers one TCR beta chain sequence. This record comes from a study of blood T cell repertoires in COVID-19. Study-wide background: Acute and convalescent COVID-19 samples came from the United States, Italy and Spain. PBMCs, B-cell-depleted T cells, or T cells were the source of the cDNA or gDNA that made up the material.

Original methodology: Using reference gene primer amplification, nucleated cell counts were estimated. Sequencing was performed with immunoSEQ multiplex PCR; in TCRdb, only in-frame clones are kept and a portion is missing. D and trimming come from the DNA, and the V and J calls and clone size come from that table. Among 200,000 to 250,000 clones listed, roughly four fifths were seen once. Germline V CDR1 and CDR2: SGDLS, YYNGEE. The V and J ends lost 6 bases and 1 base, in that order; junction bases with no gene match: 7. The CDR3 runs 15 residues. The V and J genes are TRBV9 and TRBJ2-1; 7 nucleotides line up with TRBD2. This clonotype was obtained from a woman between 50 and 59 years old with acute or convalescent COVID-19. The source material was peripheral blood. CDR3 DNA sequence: TGTGCCAGCACCAAGAGGGAGGGATCCTACAATGAGCAGTTCTTC. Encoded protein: CASTKREGSYNEQFF.